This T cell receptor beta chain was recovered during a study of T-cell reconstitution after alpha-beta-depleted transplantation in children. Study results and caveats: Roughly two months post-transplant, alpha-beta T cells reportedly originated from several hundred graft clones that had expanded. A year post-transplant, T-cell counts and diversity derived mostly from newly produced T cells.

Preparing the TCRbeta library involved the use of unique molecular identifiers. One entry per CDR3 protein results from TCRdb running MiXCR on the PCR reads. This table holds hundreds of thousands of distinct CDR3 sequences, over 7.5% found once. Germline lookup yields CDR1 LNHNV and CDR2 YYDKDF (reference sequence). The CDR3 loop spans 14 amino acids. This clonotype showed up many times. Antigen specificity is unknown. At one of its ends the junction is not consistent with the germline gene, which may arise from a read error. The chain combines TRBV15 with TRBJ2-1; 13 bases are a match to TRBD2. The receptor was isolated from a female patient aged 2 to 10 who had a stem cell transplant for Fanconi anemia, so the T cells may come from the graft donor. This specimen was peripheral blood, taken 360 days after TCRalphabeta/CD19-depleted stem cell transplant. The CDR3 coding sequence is TGTGCCACCAGCGACTGGACTAGCGGGAGTGTTTTCTTATTC. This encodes CATSDWTSGSVFLF.